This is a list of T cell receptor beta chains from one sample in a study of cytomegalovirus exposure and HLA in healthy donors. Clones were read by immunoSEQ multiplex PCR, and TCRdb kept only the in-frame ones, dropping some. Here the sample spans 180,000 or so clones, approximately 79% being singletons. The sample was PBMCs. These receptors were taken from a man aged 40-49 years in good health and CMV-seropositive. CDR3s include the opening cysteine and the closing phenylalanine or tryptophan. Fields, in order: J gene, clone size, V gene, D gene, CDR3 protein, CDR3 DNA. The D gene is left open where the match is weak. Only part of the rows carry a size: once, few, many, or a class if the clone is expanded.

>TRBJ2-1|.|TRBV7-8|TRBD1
CASSPRTRQGSYNEQFF
TGTGCCAGCAGCCCCCGAACTCGACAGGGGTCCTACAATGAGCAGTTCTTC
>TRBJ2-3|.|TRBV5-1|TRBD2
CASSLVTGTSATDTQYF
TGCGCCAGCAGCTTGGTGACCGGGACTAGCGCGACAGATACGCAGTATTTT
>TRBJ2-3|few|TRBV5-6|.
CASSLTSKGTDTQYF
TGTGCCAGCAGCCTGACTAGTAAGGGGACAGATACGCAGTATTTT
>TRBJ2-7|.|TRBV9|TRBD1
CASSPATGGESYEQYF
TGTGCCAGCAGTCCAGCGACAGGGGGCGAGTCCTACGAGCAGTACTTC
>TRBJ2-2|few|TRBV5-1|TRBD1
CASSFWTGPETGELFF
TGCGCCAGCAGCTTCTGGACAGGACCGGAGACCGGGGAGCTGTTTTTT
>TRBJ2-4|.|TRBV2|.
CASSEAALGTAKNIQYF
TGTGCCAGCAGTGAAGCGGCACTAGGTACAGCCAAAAACATTCAGTACTTC
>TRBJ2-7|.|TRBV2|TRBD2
CASSEGTSASSYEQYF
TGTGCCAGCAGTGAAGGGACTAGCGCTTCCTCCTACGAGCAGTACTTC
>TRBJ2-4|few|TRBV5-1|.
CASSLASMTDIQYF
TGCGCCAGCAGCTTGGCCAGTATGACAGACATTCAGTACTTC
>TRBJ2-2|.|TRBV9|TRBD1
CASSDTGDTGELFF
TGTGCCAGCAGCGACACAGGGGACACCGGGGAGCTGTTTTTT
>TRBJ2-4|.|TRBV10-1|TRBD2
CASSEGGGNSQYF
TGCGCCAGCAGTGAGGGGGGGGGAAACAGTCAGTACTTC
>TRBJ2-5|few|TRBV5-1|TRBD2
CASSLGTSGRSETQYF
TGCGCCAGCAGCTTGGGGACTAGCGGGAGGTCGGAGACCCAGTACTTC
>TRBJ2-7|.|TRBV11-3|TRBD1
CASSTRQGVIDEQYF
TGTGCCAGCAGCACCCGACAGGGGGTCATCGACGAGCAGTACTTC
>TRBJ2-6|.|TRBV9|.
CASSGRQALHSSGANGLTF
TGTGCCAGCAGCGGTCGACAGGCACTACACTCCTCTGGGGCCAACGGCCTGACTTTC
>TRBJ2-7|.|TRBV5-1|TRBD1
CASSLSTGVAHEQYF
TGCGCCAGCAGCCTATCAACAGGGGTGGCGCACGAGCAGTACTTC
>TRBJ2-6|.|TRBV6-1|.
CASRPDSSGANGLTF
TGTGCCAGCAGGCCCGACAGCTCTGGGGCCAACGGCCTGACTTTC
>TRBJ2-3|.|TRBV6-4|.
CATRGGGSTDTQYF
TGTGCCACCCGTGGGGGAGGAAGCACAGATACGCAGTATTTT
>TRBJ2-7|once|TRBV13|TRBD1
CASSGRQGYYEQYF
TGTGCCAGCAGCGGCCGACAGGGTTACTACGAGCAGTACTTC
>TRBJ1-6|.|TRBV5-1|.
CASSPGTPNSPLHF
TGCGCCAGCAGCCCCGGGACTCCGAATTCACCCCTCCACTTT
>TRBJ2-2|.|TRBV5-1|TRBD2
CASSLVSGSTGELFF
TGCGCCAGCAGCTTGGTTAGCGGGAGCACCGGGGAGCTGTTTTTT
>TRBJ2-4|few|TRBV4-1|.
CASSQERSGLLAKNIQYF
TGCGCCAGCAGCCAAGAACGGTCCGGACTTCTAGCCAAAAACATTCAGTACTTC
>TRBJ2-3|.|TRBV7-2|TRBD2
CASSFHGLAGGRKDTQYF
TGTGCCAGCAGCTTCCACGGACTAGCGGGAGGGCGGAAAGATACGCAGTATTTT
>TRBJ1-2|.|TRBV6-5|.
CASSYVQGAYGYTF
TGTGCCAGCAGTTACGTACAGGGCGCCTATGGCTACACCTTC
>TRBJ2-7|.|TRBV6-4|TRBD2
CASESQRDSYEQYF
TGTGCCTCAGAATCCCAGCGGGACTCCTACGAGCAGTACTTC
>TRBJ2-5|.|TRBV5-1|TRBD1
CASSLVPGQGTQETQYF
TGCGCCAGCAGCTTGGTACCCGGACAGGGGACGCAAGAGACCCAGTACTTC
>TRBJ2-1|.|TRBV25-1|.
CASSEGSMSPYNEQFF
TGTGCCAGCAGTGAGGGTAGCATGTCGCCCTACAATGAGCAGTTCTTC
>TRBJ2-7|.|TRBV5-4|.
CASSSYREPSYEQYF
TGTGCCAGCAGCTCCTACAGGGAACCTTCCTACGAGCAGTACTTC
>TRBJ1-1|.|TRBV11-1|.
CASSFQQGGTEAFF
TGTGCCAGCAGCTTCCAACAGGGCGGGACTGAAGCTTTCTTT
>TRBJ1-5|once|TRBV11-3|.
CASSLDSGQPQHF
TGTGCCAGCAGCTTAGATTCGGGGCAGCCCCAGCATTTT
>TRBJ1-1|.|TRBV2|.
CASSELSAREAEAFF
TGTGCCAGCAGTGAACTGTCAGCCAGGGAGGCTGAAGCTTTCTTT
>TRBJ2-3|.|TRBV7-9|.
CASSFPTPRPDTQYF
TGTGCCAGCAGCTTCCCGACTCCCCGCCCAGATACGCAGTATTTT
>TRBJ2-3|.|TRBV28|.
CASRTESTDTQYF
TGTGCCAGCAGGACGGAGAGCACAGATACGCAGTATTTT
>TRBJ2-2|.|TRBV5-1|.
CASSLAPTTKNTGELFF
TGCGCCAGCAGCTTGGCCCCGACTACTAAGAACACCGGGGAGCTGTTTTTT
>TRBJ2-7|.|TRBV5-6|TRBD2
CASSSSGYEQYF
TGTGCCAGCAGCTCTAGCGGCTACGAGCAGTACTTC
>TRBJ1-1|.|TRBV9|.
CASSVQQNTEAFF
TGTGCCAGCAGCGTACAACAGAACACTGAAGCTTTCTTT
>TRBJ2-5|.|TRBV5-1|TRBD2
CASSRLGTSGSETQYF
TGCGCCAGCAGCCGACTCGGGACTAGCGGGAGTGAGACCCAGTACTTC
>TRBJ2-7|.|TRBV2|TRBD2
CASSGGLAVTYEQYF
TGTGCCAGCAGTGGGGGACTAGCGGTAACCTACGAGCAGTACTTC
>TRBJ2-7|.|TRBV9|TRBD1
CASSVDLAGQGASYEQYF
TGTGCCAGCAGCGTAGATTTGGCAGGACAGGGTGCCTCCTACGAGCAGTACTTC
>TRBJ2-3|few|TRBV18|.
CASSPYRGSDTQYF
TGTGCCAGCTCACCATATAGAGGCTCAGATACGCAGTATTTT
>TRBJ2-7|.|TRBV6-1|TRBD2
CASSGLARTYEQYF
TGTGCCAGCAGTGGACTAGCGCGCACCTACGAGCAGTACTTC
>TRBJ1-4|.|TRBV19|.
CASVSPQGNIEKLFF
TGTGCCAGTGTTTCCCCTCAGGGAAACATTGAAAAACTGTTTTTT
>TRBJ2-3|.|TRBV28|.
CASSPGQSSDTQYF
TGTGCCAGCAGTCCCGGACAGTCCTCAGATACGCAGTATTTT
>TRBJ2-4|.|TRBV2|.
CASSASEKNIQYF
TGTGCCAGCAGCGCAAGCGAAAAAAACATTCAGTACTTC
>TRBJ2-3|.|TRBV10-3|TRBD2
CAIRQGGGTDTQYF
TGTGCCATCAGGCAGGGAGGGGGCACAGATACGCAGTATTTT
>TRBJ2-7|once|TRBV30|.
CAWSVSYYEQYF
TGTGCCTGGAGTGTATCCTACTACGAGCAGTACTTC
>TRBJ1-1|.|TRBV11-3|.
CASSLEAGDTEAFF
TGTGCCAGCAGCTTAGAAGCGGGGGACACTGAAGCTTTCTTT
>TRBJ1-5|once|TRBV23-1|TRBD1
CASSHLQDRENQPQHF
TGCGCCAGCAGTCACCTCCAGGACAGGGAAAATCAGCCCCAGCATTTT
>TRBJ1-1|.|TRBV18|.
CASSPPGVRTEAFF
TGTGCCAGCTCACCGCCGGGTGTACGCACTGAAGCTTTCTTT
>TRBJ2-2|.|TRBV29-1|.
CSVRGGAEAGELFF
TGCAGCGTTAGAGGGGGGGCGGAAGCCGGGGAGCTGTTTTTT
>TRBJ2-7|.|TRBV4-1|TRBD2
CASRQQLAGGPYEQYF
TGCGCCAGCAGGCAGCAACTAGCGGGAGGGCCCTACGAGCAGTACTTC
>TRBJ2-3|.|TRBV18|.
CASSQSLASTDTQYF
TGTGCCAGCTCACAGTCTCTTGCGTCGACAGATACGCAGTATTTT
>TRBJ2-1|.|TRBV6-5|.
CASRQGTPYNEQFF
TGTGCCAGCAGACAGGGAACCCCCTACAATGAGCAGTTCTTC
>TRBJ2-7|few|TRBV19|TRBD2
CASRLGTSSSYEQYF
TGTGCCAGTAGGCTCGGGACTAGCAGCTCCTACGAGCAGTACTTC
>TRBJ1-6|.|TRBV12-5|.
CASGFGQRNSPLHF
TGTGCTAGTGGTTTCGGACAGAGGAATTCACCCCTCCACTTT
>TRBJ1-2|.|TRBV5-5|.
CASSLAEGYYGYTF
TGTGCCAGCAGCTTGGCCGAGGGTTACTATGGCTACACCTTC
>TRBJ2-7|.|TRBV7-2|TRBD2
CASSPPGLAGIYEQYF
TGTGCCAGCAGCCCACCCGGACTAGCGGGAATATACGAGCAGTACTTC
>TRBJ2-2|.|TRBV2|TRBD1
CASSGQGLATGELFF
TGTGCCAGCAGTGGACAGGGGTTGGCCACCGGGGAGCTGTTTTTT
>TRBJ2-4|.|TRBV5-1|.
CASSLGPGSKNSQYF
TGCGCCAGCAGCTTGGGTCCGGGGTCCAAAAACAGTCAGTACTTC
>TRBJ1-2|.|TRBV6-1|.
CASSERWGQGYTF
TGTGCCAGCAGTGAACGGTGGGGCCAGGGCTACACCTTC
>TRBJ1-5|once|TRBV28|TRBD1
CASSPGGQGTDQPQHF
TGTGCCAGCAGTCCCGGCGGACAGGGAACCGATCAGCCCCAGCATTTT
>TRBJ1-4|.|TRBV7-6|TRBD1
CASSHRGIEEKLFF
TGTGCCAGCAGCCACAGGGGGATCGAGGAAAAACTGTTTTTT